This T cell receptor (beta chain) was found in a study of monozygotic twins with inflammatory bowel disease. Study findings and constraints: Lower TCRbeta diversity (inverse Simpson) was seen in IBD patients than in healthy co-twins. Clonotypes shared with others were fewer in IBD patients than in healthy twins, especially with disease activity.

The authors used 3500 ng of total RNA per TCR library. TCRdb re-analyzed the 5' RACE reads; it lists each CDR3 protein once, without DNA. There are some 100,000 distinct CDR3 sequences in the sample, with over 10% held by the top ten. Whole blood without T cell sorting served as the source of isolated total RNA. To note about this clonotype: The antigen remains unidentified.

CDR1 and CDR2 from the germline V gene are SNHLY and FYNNEI. The CDR3 runs to 15 residues. The sequencing input was blood. The gene calls are TRBV2 and TRBJ2-3. The sequence derives from a human donor with ulcerative colitis or Crohn's disease, or a healthy co-twin of an affected twin (not recorded which). The CDR3 is CASSEGTSSTDTQYF.